Here is one TCR beta chain with its context. No cognate antigen has been identified for it. There are no base qualities to consult, and no much larger clone falls within one base. This sample is part of a study of blood T cell repertoires in COVID-19 (dated by TCRdb to 2018 to 2020). Concerning the study at large: Recovered participants in ImmuneRACE Cohort 3 were defined as having two consecutive negative NP/OP PCR tests, clearance from a healthcare professional, or resolution of symptoms. The prospective study material was composed of cDNA or gDNA derived from T cells, B-cell-depleted T cells, or PBMCs. A de-identified subject ID, COVID-19 status, age in years and sex were almost always included in the sample metadata. A freely available public database, intended as a resource for researchers studying the immune response to SARS-CoV-2, is where the repertoires were released. Samples from collaborators originated in the United States, Italy and Spain and spanned both the acute and convalescent phases of COVID-19. Where available, HLA class I and class II types were taken from metadata supplied by the sample provider and were not determined by assay-based typing. Subjects who had been exposed to COVID-19, were actively infected with it, or had recovered from it provided the deeply sampled blood TCRbeta repertoires that made up the dataset. Samples came from the ongoing ImmuneRACE study (first 160 participants) plus 1,254 subjects from 6 global collaborators. Beyond this particular receptor, the publication reports: Clinical and demographic metadata were provided uncurated, with the amount varying by source and participant.

Germline trimming: 1 base from V, 5 bases from J; junction bases outside gene matches: 5. From the cysteine up to the phenylalanine, the CDR3 has a length of 15 residues. The entry retains the CDR3 DNA only, 45 bases that are in frame from base 1. Via the germline V gene, CDR1 is SGHNT and CDR2 YENEEA. Participants in the prospective study were enrolled through a virtual design, were aged roughly 18 to 100 years, and lived in some 24 United States geographic areas. In the prospective study, cohorts were assigned on the basis of participant-reported clinical history obtained from a screening survey and a study questionnaire. In the prospective study, whole blood, serum and a nasopharyngeal or oropharyngeal swab were collected from each participant by mobile phlebotomists. Participants in the prospective study had the option to provide additional blood draws and questionnaires over an approximately 2-month period. Blood samples from the prospective study were shipped frozen or at room temperature prior to DNA extraction.

TCRbeta CDR3 regions were amplified from genomic DNA by means of the immunoSEQ Assay, a bias-controlled multiplex PCR. The study's own analysis went as follows. The number of nucleated cells in each sample was estimated by amplification of reference gene primers within the assay. To quantify the absolute abundance of each unique TCRbeta CDR3 rearrangement, sequence reads were collapsed and filtered. For each sample, productive Simpson clonality was calculated as the square root of Simpson's diversity index across productive rearrangements. TCRdb took this table from immuneACCESS and kept in-frame rearrangements with V and J called. Such tables lack part of the clones; where checked against another copy, unresolved V genes explain under half of the gap, and the rest is unexplained. V and J calls and clone size are as listed in that table; D and trimming were resolved from the DNA. The sample has 120,000 to 150,000 clones on record, 84% of them singletons. Approximately 4% of the sample goes to the ten largest clones.

The chain is encoded by TRBV11-3 joined to TRBJ2-5; TRBD2 agrees with 9 junctional bases. Material for sequencing was PBMCs or T cells enriched from blood (not recorded which). This TCR came from a man aged 50-59 years in a cohort exposed to, infected with or recovered from COVID-19 (not recorded which). DNA sequence: TGTGCCAGCAGCTTAGGCGGGGGGGCCTTGGAGACCCAGTACTTC. Its coded protein is CASSLGGGALETQYF.